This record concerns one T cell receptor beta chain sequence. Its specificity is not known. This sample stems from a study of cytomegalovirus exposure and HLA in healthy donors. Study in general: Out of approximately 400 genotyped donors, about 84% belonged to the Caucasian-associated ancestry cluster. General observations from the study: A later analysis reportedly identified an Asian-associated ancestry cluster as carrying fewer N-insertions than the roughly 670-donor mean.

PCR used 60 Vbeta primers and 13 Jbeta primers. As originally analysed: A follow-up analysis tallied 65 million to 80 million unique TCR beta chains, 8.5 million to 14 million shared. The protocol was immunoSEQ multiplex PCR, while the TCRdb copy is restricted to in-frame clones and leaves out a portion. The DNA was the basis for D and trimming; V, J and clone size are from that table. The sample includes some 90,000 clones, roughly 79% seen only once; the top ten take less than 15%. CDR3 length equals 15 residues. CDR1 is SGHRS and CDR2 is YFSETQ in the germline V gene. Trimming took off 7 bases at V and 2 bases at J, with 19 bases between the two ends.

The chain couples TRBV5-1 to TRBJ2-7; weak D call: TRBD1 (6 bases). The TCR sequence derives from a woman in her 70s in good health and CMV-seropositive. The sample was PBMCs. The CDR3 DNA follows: TGCGCCAGCCGCGCAGGGGACCGCACTACCTACGAGCAGTACTTC. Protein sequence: CASRAGDRTTYEQYF.